This T cell receptor (beta chain) was observed in a study of blood T cell repertoires in COVID-19. Profiled with immunoSEQ multiplex PCR; TCRdb holds only in-frame clones, not every one. The sample consists of approximately 110,000 clones, more than 80% of them appearing once. Germline CDR1 and CDR2: SGHTA and FQGTGA. V shed 4 bases and J 7 bases; nucleotides not matched to a gene: 11. The CDR3 consists of 15 residues. This chain connects TRBV7-3 to TRBJ1-1, with 8 bases fitting TRBD1. The clonotype was recovered from a woman aged 55 to 70 with COVID-19, enrolled during active disease. Material for sequencing was peripheral blood. CDR3: CASSSHPRGHGEAFF. The CDR3 DNA is TGTGCCAGCAGCTCCCACCCCAGGGGGCACGGTGAAGCTTTCTTT.